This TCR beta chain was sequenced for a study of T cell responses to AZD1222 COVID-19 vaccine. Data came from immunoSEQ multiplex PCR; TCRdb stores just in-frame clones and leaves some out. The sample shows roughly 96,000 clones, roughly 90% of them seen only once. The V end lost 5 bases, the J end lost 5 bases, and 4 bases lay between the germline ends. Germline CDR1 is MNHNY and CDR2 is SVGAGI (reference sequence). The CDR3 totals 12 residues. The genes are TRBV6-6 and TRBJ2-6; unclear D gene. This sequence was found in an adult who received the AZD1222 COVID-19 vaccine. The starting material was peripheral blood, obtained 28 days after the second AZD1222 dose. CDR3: CASSPWANVLTF. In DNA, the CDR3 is TGTGCCAGCAGTCCATGGGCCAACGTCCTGACTTTC.